This record covers a single T cell receptor (beta chain). This clone was seen just once. Its antigen has not been determined. No clone much larger than this one lies a single base away; base qualities are absent. The sample originates from a study of OX40 agonist ivuxolimab in advanced cancers. In the study overall: Ivuxolimab was an agonistic, fully human IgG2 monoclonal antibody directed against OX40 (CD134), a costimulatory receptor. Partial responses were achieved by three dose-escalation patients, of whom one had hepatocellular carcinoma and two had cutaneous melanoma. The paper describes the monotherapy dose-escalation part (N of about 52 patients) of the phase I trial of ivuxolimab. Peripheral TCRbeta sequencing aimed to test whether ivuxolimab altered TCR sequence diversity and caused clonal T-cell expansion. Of the 50 to 55 dose-escalation patients, hepatocellular carcinoma was present in approximately 20, melanoma in roughly 15, renal cell carcinoma in 9 and head and neck cancer in 9. In the dose-escalation cohort, 70% to 85% of patients were male, and the mean age was around 65 years with a range of about 20 to 79. Intravenous ivuxolimab was administered to patients every 2 weeks at six dose levels: 0.01, 0.1, 0.3, 1.5, 3 and 10 mg/kg. Patients were allowed to have had prior anti-PD-1, anti-PD-L1 or anti-CTLA-4 therapy, and roughly 40% of the dose-escalation patients had previously received checkpoint inhibitors.

The CDR3 spans 14 residues, from the cysteine through the phenylalanine. This entry keeps only the CDR3 DNA: 42 bases, framed from base 1. From a lookup of the germline V gene, CDR1 and CDR2 are SGDLS and YYNGEE. V is cut by 1 base and J by 8 bases, and the space between the germline ends is 10 bases. On the study overall, not on this receptor specifically: The antigen specificity of the peripheral T cells that underwent clonal expansion was not determined. Low levels of normalized T-cell clonal expansion were also seen in some nonresponding patients. On average, CD8+ T cells showed more expanded clones than CD4+ T cells after ivuxolimab. At doses of 0.1 to 3.0 mg/kg, clonal expansion of both CD4+ and CD8+ T cells in blood was seen between baseline and week 6. Partial responders in the 0.1-3.0 mg/kg groups had among the lowest normalized peripheral clonal expansion, especially among CD8+ T cells.

The trial excluded patients who had a history of autoimmune disease or who were on systemic immunosuppression. Peripheral blood for TCR sequencing was collected from all dose cohorts at baseline, on cycle 4 day 1, and on cycle 7 day 1. Samples were obtained from an open-label, multicenter, first-in-human phase I dose-escalation trial of ivuxolimab. Adults with locally advanced or metastatic head and neck squamous cell, hepatocellular, melanoma or renal cell carcinoma were enrolled in the trial. Before TCR sequencing, CD4+ and CD8+ T cells were separately sorted from peripheral blood. To sequence the TCRbeta CDR3 region, genomic DNA was isolated from the sorted cells. The immunoSEQ Assay was used to sequence the TCRbeta CDR3 regions. Held by TCRdb, this immuneACCESS table contains in-frame sequences only and omits some clones. Under half of the omission traces to an unresolved V gene where checked; the cause of the rest is unknown. This sample lists tens of thousands of clones; around 80% were detected once. The leading ten clones occupy roughly 9.8% of the sample.

Sequenced here: CD4+ or CD8+ T cells sorted from blood, sampled in a trial of the OX40 agonist ivuxolimab. The chain is encoded by TRBV9 joined to TRBJ1-6; possibly the D gene is TRBD1, per 6 matching bases. The source of this sequence is an adult with an advanced solid tumor such as melanoma, head and neck, liver or kidney cancer. The DNA sequence is given as TGTGCCAGCAGCGTACTGAGGGGGGATTCACCCCTCCACTTT. This translates into CASSVLRGDSPLHF.